The present T cell receptor beta chain was sequenced within a study of blood T cell repertoires in COVID-19. Study-level background: The study drew acute and convalescent COVID-19 samples from the United States, Italy and Spain. T cells, B-cell-depleted T cells, or PBMCs supplied cDNA or gDNA.

Under the authors' procedure: Reference gene primer amplification yielded estimated nucleated cell counts. The protocol was immunoSEQ multiplex PCR, while the TCRdb copy is restricted to in-frame clones and leaves out a portion. V, J and clone size reflect that table, while D and trimming were determined from the DNA. The sample comprises 250,000 to 350,000 clones, 88% of which are singletons, and 4% rests with the top ten. The clonotype was recovered from a woman aged 45-65 years with active or convalescent COVID-19. Material for sequencing was peripheral blood.

CDR3 sequence reads: CASSPGTGRKFRSTGELFF. The CDR3 DNA reads TGTGCCAGCAGCCCCGGTACAGGTCGAAAATTTAGGTCCACCGGGGAGCTGTTTTTT. V usage is TRBV11-2 and J usage is TRBJ2-2; tentatively, D is TRBD1 (5 bases). Germline V gene data show CDR1 as SGHAT and CDR2 as FQNNGV. The CDR3 has 19 amino acids. V shed 5 bases and J shed 4 bases, with 26 bases lying between them.